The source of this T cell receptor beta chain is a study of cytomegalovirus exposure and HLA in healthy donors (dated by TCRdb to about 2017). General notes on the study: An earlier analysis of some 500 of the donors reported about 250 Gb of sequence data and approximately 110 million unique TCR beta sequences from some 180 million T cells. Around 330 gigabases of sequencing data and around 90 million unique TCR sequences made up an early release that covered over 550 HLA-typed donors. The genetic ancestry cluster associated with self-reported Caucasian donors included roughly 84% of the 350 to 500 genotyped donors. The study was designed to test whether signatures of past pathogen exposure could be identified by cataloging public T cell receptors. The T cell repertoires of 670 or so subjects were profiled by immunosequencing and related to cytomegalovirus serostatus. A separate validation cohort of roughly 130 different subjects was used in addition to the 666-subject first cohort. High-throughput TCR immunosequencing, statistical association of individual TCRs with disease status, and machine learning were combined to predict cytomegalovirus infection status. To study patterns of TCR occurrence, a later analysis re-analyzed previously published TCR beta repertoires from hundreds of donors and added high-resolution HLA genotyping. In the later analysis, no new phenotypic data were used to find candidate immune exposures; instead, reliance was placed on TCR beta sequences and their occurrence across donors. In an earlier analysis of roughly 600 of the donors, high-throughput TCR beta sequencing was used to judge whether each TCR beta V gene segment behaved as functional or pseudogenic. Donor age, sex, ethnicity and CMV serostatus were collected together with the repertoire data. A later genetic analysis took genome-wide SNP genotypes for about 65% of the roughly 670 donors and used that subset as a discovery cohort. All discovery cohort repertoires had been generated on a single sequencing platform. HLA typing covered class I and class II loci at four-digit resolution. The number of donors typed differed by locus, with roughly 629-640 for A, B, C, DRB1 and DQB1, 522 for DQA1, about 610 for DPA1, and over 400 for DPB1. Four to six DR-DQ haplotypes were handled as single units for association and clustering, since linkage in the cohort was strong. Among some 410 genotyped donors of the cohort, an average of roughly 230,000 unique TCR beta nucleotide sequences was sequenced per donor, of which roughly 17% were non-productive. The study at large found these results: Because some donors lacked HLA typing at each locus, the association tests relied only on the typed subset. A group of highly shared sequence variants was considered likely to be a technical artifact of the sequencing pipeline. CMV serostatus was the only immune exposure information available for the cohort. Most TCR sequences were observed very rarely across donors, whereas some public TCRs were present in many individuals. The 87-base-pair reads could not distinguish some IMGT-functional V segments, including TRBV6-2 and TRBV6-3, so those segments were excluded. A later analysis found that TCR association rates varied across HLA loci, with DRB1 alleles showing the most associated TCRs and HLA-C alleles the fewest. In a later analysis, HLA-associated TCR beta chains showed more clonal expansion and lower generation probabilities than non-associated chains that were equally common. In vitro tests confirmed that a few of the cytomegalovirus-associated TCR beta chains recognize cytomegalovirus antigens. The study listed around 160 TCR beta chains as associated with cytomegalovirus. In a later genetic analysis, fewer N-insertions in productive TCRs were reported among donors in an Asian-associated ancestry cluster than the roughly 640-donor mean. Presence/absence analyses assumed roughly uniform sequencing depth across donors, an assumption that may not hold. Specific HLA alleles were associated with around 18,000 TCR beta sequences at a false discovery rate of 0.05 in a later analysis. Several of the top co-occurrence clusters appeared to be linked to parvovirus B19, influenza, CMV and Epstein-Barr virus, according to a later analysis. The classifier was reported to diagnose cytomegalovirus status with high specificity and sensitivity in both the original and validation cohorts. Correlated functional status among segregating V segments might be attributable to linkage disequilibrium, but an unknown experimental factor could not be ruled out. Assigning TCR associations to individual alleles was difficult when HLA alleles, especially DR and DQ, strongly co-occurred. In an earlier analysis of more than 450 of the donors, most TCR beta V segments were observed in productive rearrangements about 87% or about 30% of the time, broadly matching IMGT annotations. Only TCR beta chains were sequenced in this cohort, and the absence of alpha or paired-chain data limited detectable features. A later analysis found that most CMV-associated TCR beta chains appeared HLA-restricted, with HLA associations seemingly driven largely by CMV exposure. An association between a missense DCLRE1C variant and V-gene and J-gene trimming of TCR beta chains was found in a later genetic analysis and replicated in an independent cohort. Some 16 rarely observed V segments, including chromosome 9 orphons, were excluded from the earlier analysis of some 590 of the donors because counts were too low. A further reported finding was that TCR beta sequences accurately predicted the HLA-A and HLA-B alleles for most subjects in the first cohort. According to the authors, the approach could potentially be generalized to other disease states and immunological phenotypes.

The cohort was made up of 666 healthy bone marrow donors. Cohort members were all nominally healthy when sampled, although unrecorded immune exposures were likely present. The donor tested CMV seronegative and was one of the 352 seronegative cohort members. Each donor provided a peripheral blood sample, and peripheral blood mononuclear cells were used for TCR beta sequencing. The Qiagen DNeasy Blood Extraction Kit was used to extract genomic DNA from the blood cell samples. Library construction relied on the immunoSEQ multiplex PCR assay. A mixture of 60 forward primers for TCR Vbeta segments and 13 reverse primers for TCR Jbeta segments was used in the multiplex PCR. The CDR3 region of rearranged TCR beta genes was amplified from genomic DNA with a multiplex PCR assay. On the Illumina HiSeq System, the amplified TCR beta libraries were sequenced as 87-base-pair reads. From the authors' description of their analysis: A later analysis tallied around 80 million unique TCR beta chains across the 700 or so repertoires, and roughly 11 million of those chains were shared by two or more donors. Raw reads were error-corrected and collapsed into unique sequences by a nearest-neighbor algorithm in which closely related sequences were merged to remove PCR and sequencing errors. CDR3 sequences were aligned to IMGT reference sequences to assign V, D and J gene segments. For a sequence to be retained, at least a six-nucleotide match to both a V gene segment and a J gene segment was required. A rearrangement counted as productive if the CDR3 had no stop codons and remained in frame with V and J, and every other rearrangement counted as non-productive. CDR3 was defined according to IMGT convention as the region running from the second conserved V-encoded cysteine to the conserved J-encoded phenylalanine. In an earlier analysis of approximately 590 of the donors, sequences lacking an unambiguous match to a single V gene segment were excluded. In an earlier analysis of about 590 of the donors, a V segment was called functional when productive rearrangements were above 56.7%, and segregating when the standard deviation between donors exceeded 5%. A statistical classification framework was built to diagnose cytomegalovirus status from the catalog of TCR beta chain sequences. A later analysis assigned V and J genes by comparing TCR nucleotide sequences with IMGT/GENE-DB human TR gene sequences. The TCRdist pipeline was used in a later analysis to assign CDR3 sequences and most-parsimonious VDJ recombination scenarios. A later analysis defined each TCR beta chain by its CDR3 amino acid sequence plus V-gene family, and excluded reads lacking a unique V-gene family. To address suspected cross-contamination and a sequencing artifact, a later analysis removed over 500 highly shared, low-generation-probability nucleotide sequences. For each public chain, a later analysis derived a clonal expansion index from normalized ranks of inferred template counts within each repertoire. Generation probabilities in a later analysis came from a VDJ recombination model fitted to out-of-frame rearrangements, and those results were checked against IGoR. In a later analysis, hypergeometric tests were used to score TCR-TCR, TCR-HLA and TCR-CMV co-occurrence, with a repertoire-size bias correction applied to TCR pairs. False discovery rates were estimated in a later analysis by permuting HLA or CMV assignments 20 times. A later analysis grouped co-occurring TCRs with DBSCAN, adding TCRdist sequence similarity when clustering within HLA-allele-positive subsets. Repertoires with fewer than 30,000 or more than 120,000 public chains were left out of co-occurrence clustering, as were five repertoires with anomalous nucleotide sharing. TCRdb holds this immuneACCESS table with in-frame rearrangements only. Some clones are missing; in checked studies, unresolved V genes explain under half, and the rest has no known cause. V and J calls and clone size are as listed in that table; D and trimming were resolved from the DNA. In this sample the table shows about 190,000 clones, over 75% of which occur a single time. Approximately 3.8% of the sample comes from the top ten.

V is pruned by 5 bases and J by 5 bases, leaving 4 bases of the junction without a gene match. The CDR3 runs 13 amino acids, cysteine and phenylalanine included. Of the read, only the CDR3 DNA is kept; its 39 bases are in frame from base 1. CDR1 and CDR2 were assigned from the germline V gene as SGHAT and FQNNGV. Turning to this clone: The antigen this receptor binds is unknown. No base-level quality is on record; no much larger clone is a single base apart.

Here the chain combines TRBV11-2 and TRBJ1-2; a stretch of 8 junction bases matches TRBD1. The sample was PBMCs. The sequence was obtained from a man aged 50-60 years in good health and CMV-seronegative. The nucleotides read TGTGCCAGCAGCCCAGGGGGCGCTTATGGCTACACCTTC. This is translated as CASSPGGAYGYTF.